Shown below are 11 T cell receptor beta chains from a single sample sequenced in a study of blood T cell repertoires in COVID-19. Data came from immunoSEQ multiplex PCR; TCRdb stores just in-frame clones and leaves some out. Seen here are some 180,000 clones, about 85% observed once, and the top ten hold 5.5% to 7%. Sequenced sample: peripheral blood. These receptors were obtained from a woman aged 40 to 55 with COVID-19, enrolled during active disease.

The CDR3 sequence: CASLQGATEAFF. The CDR3 DNA is TGTGCCAGTCTACAGGGCGCTACTGAAGCTTTCTTT. The chain links TRBV6-5 to TRBJ1-1; D possibly corresponds to TRBD1 (6 bases). CDR3 length: 12 amino acids. Trimming took off 9 bases at V and 5 bases at J, with 13 bases between the two ends. The germline CDR1 and CDR2 sequences are MNHEY and SVGAGI.

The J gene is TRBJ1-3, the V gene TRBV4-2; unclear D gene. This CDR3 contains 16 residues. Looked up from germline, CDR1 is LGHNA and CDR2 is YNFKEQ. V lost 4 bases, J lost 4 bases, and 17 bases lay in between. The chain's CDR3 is CASSPLGVGSGNTIYF. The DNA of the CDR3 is TGTGCCAGCAGCCCCCTCGGGGTTGGGTCGGGAAACACCATATATTTT.

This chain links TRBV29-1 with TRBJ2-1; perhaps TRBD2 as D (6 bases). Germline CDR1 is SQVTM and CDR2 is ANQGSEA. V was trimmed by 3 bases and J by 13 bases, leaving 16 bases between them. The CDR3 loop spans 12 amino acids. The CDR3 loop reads CSVDPERERQFF. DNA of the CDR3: TGCAGCGTTGACCCCGAACGGGAGCGCCAGTTCTTC.

The CDR3 region has the DNA TGTGCCAGTAGTATTCAGATCTCTGGAAACACCATATATTTT. Amino acid sequence: CASSIQISGNTIYF. The chain recombines TRBV19 with TRBJ1-3; the D is unclear. The V end was cut by 3 bases, the J end by 0 bases, with 6 bases between. CDR1 is LNHDA, CDR2 SQIVND, per germline (reference sequence). CDR3 length: 14 amino acids.

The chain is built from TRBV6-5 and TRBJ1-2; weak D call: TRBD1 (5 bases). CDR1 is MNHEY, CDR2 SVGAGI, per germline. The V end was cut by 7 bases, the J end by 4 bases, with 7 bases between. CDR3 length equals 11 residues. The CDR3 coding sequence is TGTGCCAGCACCGGGGGCTATGGCTACACCTTC. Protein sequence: CASTGGYGYTF.

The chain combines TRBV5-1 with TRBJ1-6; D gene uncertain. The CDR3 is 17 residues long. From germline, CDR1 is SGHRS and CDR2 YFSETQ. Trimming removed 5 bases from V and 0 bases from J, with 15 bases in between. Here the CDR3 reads CASSIKWSSSYNSPLHF. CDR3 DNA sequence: TGCGCCAGCAGTATAAAATGGTCGAGCTCCTATAATTCACCCCTCCACTTT.

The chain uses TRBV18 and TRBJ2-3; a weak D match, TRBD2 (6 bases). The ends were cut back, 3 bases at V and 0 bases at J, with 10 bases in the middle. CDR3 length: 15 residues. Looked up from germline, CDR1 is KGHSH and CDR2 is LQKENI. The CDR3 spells CASSPRGASTDTQYF. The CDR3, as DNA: TGTGCCAGCTCACCTCGCGGGGCTAGCACAGATACGCAGTATTTT.

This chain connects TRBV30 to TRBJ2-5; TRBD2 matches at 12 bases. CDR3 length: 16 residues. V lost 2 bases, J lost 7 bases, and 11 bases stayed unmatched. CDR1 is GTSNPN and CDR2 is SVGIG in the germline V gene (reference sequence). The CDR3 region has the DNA TGTGCCTGGAGTCACGAGACTAGCGGGAGAGGGGTGACCCAGTACTTC. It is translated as CAWSHETSGRGVTQYF.

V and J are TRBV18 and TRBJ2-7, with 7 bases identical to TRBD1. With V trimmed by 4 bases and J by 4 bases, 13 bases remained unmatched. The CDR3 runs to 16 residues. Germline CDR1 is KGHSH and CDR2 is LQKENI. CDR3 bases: TGTGCCAGCTCACACGGAGACAGGGCACACTTTTACGAGCAGTACTTC. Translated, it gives CASSHGDRAHFYEQYF.

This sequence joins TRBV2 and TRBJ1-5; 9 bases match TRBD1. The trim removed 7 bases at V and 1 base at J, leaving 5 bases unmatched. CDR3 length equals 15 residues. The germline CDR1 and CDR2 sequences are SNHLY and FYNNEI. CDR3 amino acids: CASKGQGSSNQPQHF. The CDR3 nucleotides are TGTGCCAGCAAGGGACAGGGATCGAGCAATCAGCCCCAGCATTTT. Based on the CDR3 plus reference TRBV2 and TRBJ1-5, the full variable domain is EPEVTQTPSHQVTQMGQEVILRCVPISNHLYFYWYRQILGQKVEFLVSFYNNEISEKSEIFDDQFSVERPDGSNFTLKIRSTKLEDSAMYFCASKGQGSSNQPQHFGDGTRLSIL.

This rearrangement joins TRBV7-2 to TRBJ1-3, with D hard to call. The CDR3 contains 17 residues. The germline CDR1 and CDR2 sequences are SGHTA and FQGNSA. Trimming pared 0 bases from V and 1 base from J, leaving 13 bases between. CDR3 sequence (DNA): TGTGCCAGCAGCTTAGCGCCCGCAGGTTATTCTGGAAACACCATATATTTT. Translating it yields CASSLAPAGYSGNTIYF.